This entry features one T cell receptor beta chain sequence. Its antigen is not identified. The data are from a study of T cells in Graves' hyperthyroidism and ophthalmopathy. About the study: Initial diagnosis, before any treatment, was when peripheral blood was collected.

Regarding the study as a whole: Most thyroid clonotypes with frequency above 0.001 were detected in blood. Separating ophthalmopathy from stable hyperthyroidism was achieved by a 13 V-J model.

V trimming: 8 bases; J trimming: 5 bases; junction bases outside the gene matches: 17. There are 16 residues in the CDR3. Amplification yielded TCR beta CDR3 regions, with RNA transcripts as the source. The HTBI primer set served for first-round RT-PCR of the TCR CDR3. TCRdb ran MiXCR on the multiplex PCR reads and lists one entry per CDR3 protein. The sample contains almost 350,000 distinct CDR3 sequences, over 15% of which appear only once. The chain joins TRBV12-3 or TRBV12-4 to TRBJ2-7; TRBD2 matches at 8 bases. This clonotype originated in a woman aged 40 to 50 with Graves' ophthalmopathy. The sequenced sample consisted of blood. CDR3 amino acids: CASGSLPTGGPDEQYF. The CDR3 nucleotides are TGTGCCAGCGGATCCCTCCCTACGGGGGGGCCCGACGAGCAGTACTTC.